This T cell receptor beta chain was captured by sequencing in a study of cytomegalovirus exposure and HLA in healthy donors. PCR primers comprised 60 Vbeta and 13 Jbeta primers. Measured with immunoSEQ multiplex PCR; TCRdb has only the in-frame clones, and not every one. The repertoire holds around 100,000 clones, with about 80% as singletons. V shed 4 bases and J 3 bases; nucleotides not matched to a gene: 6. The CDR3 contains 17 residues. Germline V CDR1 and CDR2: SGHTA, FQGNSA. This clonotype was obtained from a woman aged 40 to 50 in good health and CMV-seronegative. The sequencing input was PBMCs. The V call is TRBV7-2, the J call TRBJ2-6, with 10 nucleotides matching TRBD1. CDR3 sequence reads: CASSSRGQGNGANVLTF. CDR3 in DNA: TGTGCCAGCAGCTCCCGGGGACAGGGGAATGGGGCCAACGTCCTGACTTTC.